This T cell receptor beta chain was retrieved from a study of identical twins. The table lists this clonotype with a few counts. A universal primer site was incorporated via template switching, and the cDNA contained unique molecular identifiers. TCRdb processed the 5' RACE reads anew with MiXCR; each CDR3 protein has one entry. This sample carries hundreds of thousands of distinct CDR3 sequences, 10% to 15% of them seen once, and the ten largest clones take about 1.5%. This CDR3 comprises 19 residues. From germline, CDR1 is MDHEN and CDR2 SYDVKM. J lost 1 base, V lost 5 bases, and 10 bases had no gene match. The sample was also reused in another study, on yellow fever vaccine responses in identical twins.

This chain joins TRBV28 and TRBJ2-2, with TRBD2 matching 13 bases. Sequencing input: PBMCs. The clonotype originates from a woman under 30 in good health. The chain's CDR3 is CASSPPPGTSGVNTGELFF. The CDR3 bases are TGTGCCAGCAGTCCCCCACCTGGGACTAGCGGGGTGAACACCGGGGAGCTGTTTTTT.